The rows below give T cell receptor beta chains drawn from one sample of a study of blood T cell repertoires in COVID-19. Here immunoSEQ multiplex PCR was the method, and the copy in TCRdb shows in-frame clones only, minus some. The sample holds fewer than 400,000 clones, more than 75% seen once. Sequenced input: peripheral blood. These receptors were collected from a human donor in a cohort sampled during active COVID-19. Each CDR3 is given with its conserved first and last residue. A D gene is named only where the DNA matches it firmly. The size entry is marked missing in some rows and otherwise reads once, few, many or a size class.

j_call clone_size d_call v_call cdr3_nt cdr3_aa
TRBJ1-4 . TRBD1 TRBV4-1 TGCGCCAGCAGCGATGGACAGGGGGATGAAAAACTGTTTTTT CASSDGQGDEKLFF
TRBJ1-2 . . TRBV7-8 TGTGCCAGCAGCTTAAGGGGAGGGGTGACTGGCTACACCTTC CASSLRGGVTGYTF
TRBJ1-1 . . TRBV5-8 TGTGCCAGCAGCTTTGGCCCTGAAGCTTTCTTT CASSFGPEAFF
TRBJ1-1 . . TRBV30 TGTGCACTAGACATGAACACTGAAGCTTTCTTT CALDMNTEAFF
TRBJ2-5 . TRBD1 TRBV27 TGTGCCAGCAGTCCCTCGACAGGGAAGGGGGAGACCCAGTACTTC CASSPSTGKGETQYF
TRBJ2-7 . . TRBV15 TGTGCCACCAGCAGAGATCGGGGGACAGAGTTCGAAGGCGACTACGAGCAGTACTTC CATSRDRGTEFEGDYEQYF
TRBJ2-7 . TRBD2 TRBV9 TGTGCCAGCAGCGTCGGGGGGGATCGGAGGGCCGAGCAGTACTTC CASSVGGDRRAEQYF
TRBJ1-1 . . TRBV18 TGTGCCAGCTCACCGACCAGGGAGGACACTGAAGCTTTCTTT CASSPTREDTEAFF
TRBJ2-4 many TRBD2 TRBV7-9 TGTGCCAGCAGCCCGACTAGCGGGAGGAAAAACATTCAGTACTTC CASSPTSGRKNIQYF
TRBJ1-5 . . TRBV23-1 TGCGCCAGCAGTCGGCAGGGGAGCAATCAGCCCCAGCATTTT CASSRQGSNQPQHF
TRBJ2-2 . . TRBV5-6 TGTGCCAGCAGCTTGAGGGAGCGGGCGAGGAACACCGGGGAGCTGTTTTTT CASSLRERARNTGELFF
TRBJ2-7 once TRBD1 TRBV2 TGTGCCAGCAGTGAAGCTAGGGACAGGTCCTTGTACTTC CASSEARDRSLYF
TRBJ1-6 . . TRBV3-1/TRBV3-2 TGTGCCAGCAGCCGCCACGGGGATACCTCACCCCTCCACTTT CASSRHGDTSPLHF
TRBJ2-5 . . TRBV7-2 TGTGCCAGCAGTTCCTGGACTCAAGAGACCCAGTACTTC CASSSWTQETQYF
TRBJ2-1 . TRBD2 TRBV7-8 TGTGCCAGCGGCCGGCTAGCGGGAGATGCACGCTACAATGAGCAGTTCTTC CASGRLAGDARYNEQFF
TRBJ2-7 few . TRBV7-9 TGTGCCAGCAGCAACTCAGCCCCAGGGGCCGAGCAGTACTTC CASSNSAPGAEQYF